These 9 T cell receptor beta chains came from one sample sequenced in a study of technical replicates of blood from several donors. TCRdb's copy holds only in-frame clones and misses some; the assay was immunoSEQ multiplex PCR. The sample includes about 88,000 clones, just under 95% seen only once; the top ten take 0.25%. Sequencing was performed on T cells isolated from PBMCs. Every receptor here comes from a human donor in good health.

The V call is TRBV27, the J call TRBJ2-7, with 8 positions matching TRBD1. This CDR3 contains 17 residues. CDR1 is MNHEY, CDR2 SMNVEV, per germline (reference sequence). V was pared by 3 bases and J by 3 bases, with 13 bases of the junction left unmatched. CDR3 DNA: TGTGCCAGCAGTTTTTTGAGGCCCCAGACAGGGGTCTACGAGCAGTACTTC. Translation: CASSFLRPQTGVYEQYF.

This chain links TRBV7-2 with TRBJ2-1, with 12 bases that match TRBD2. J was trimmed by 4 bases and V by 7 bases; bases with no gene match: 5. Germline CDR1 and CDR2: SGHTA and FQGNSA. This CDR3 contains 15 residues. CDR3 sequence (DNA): TGTGCCAGCACCCTCCTAGCGGGAGGGTACAATGAGCAGTTCTTC. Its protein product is CASTLLAGGYNEQFF.

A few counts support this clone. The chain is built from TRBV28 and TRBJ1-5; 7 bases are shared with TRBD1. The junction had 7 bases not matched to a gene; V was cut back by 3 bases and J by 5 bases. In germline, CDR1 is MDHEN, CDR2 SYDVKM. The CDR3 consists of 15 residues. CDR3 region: CASSFLTGLDQPQHF. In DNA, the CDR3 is TGTGCCAGCAGTTTTTTGACAGGGCTGGATCAGCCCCAGCATTTT.

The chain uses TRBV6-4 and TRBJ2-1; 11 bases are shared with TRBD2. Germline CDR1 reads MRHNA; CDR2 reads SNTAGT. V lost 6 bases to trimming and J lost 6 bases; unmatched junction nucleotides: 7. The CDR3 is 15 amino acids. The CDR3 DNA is TGTGCCAGCAGCCTTAGCGGGGGGGCCGGCAATGAGCAGTTCTTC. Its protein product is CASSLSGGAGNEQFF.

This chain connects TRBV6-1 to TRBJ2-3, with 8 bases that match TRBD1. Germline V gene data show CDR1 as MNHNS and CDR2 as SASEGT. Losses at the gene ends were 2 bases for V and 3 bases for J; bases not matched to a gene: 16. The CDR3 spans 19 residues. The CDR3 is CASSETTWTGSRKTDTQYF. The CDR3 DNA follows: TGTGCCAGCAGTGAAACTACCTGGACAGGGAGCCGTAAAACAGATACGCAGTATTTT.

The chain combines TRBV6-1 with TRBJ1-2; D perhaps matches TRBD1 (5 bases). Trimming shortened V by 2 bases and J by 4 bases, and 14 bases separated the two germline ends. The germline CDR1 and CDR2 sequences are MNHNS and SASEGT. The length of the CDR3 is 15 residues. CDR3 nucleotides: TGTGCCAGCAGTGAATTTCGGGGGACGTTCTATGGCTACACCTTC. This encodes CASSEFRGTFYGYTF.

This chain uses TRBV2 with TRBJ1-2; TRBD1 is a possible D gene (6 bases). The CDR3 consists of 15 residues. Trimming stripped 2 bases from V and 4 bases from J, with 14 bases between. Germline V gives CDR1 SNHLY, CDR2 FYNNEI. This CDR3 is CASSEKAGAVYGYTF. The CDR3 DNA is TGTGCCAGCAGTGAAAAGGCAGGGGCGGTCTATGGCTACACCTTC.

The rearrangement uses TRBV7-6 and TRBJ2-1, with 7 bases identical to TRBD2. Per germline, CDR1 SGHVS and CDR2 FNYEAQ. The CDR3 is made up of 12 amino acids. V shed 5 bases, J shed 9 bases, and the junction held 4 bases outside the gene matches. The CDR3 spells CASSPQRGEQFF. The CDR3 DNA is TGTGCCAGCAGCCCCCAGCGGGGTGAGCAGTTCTTC. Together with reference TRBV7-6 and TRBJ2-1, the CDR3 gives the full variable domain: GAGVSQSPRYKVTKRGQDVALRCDPISGHVSLYWYRQALGQGPEFLTYFNYEAQQDKSGLPNDRFSAERPEGSISTLTIQRTEQRDSAMYRCASSPQRGEQFFGPGTRLTVL.

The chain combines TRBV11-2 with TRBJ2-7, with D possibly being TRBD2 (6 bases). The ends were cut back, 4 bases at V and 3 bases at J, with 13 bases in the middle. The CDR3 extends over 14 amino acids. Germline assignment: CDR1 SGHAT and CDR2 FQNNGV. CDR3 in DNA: TGTGCCAGCAGCTCAACTAGCAGCCGCTACGAGCAGTACTTC. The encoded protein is CASSSTSSRYEQYF.